Listed below are T cell receptor beta chains from one sample, sequenced in a study of T cells in Graves' hyperthyroidism and ophthalmopathy. TCRdb called the multiplex PCR reads again in MiXCR, with one record for every CDR3 protein. Of 500,000 to 750,000 distinct CDR3 sequences listed, more than 45% were seen once; the top ten hold around 7.7%. The sample taken for sequencing was peripheral blood or thyroid tissue (not recorded which). All receptors come from a young woman with Graves' hyperthyroidism. The CDR3 runs from the conserved cysteine through the conserved F or W. The D gene is left open where the match is weak. Size is omitted from some rows. Given values are once, few, many or a class for expanded clones.

v_call,d_call,j_call,clone_size,cdr3_aa,cdr3_nt
TRBV7-6,.,TRBJ1-6,.,CASSRGDGGTPLHF,TGTGCCAGCAGCAGGGGGGACGGCGGCACACCCCTCCACTTT
TRBV2,.,TRBJ1-1,many,CASNEGGRWTEAFF,TGTGCCAGCAACGAGGGGGGGCGGTGGACTGAAGCTTTCTTT
TRBV9,.,TRBJ1-1,many,CASSVLDSQIEAFF,TGTGCCAGCAGCGTACTGGACAGCCAAATTGAAGCTTTCTTT
TRBV15,.,TRBJ2-7,many,CATSRGTGTAGYEQYF,TGTGCCACCAGCAGAGGGACCGGGACTGCAGGCTACGAGCAGTACTTC
TRBV20-1,.,TRBJ1-2,many,CSASDNAGGYTF,TGCAGTGCTAGTGACAATGCTGGTGGCTACACCTTC
TRBV6-6,TRBD1,TRBJ1-1,few,CASSYTTDRKNTEAFF,TGTGCCAGCAGTTACACCACGGACAGGAAGAACACTGAAGCTTTCTTT
TRBV6-1,TRBD2,TRBJ2-5,many,CASSEEVAGEGETQYF,TGTGCCAGCAGTGAAGAGGTAGCGGGAGAAGGAGAGACCCAGTACTTC
TRBV6-1,TRBD1,TRBJ1-5,.,CATSDSGTGDQPQHF,TGTGCCACCAGTGATAGCGGGACAGGGGACCAGCCCCAGCATTTT
TRBV12-3/TRBV12-4,.,TRBJ2-7,.,CASSLSITEGGRQYF,TGTGCCAGCAGTTTATCCATAACCGAGGGGGGACGGCAGTACTTC
TRBV24-1,.,TRBJ1-2,.,CATSGAGYYGYTF,TGTGCCACCAGTGGGGCAGGCTACTATGGCTACACCTTC
TRBV7-9,TRBD2,TRBJ2-1,.,CASSLVLAYRNEQFF,TGTGCCAGCAGCTTAGTACTAGCGTACCGCAATGAGCAGTTCTTC
TRBV9,TRBD2,TRBJ2-7,.,CASSVLLAGVDTQYF,TGTGCCAGCAGCGTCTTACTAGCGGGAGTAGATACGCAGTACTTC
TRBV7-9,.,TRBJ2-7,.,CASSLRGTGRLAGAYEQYF,TGTGCCAGCAGCTTAAGGGGGACAGGGCGCCTAGCGGGAGCTTACGAGCAGTACTTC
TRBV7-2,.,TRBJ1-4,.,CASSLDREGKLFF,TGTGCCAGCAGCTTAGACAGGGAAGGAAAACTGTTTTTT
TRBV7-9,TRBD2,TRBJ2-7,.,CASSQRGSGRHYEQYF,TGTGCCAGCAGCCAACGAGGTAGCGGGAGGCACTACGAGCAGTACTTC
TRBV14,.,TRBJ1-3,many,CASSQLGQGNTIYF,TGTGCCAGCAGCCAATTAGGACAAGGAAACACCATATATTTT
TRBV24-1,.,TRBJ2-5,.,CATSDGATQYF,TGTGCCACCAGTGACGGTGCGACCCAGTACTTC
TRBV5-4,TRBD2,TRBJ2-7,.,CASSLVRPSGSYEQYF,TGTGCCAGCAGCTTGGTTAGGCCTAGCGGTTCCTACGAGCAGTACTTC
TRBV24-1,.,TRBJ1-5,many,CATSYSNQPQHF,TGTGCCACCAGTTATAGCAATCAGCCCCAGCATTTT
TRBV6-2/TRBV6-3,TRBD2,TRBJ2-7,.,CASSLPSGTSYEQYF,TGTGCCAGCAGTTTGCCTAGCGGTACGTCCTACGAGCAGTACTTC
TRBV20-1,TRBD2,TRBJ2-3,.,CSARKGGSVTDTQYF,TGCAGTGCTAGAAAGGGCGGGAGTGTTACAGATACGCAGTATTTT
TRBV7-7,TRBD1,TRBJ2-5,.,CASSCRTGGVETQYF,TGTGCTAGCAGCTGCCGGACAGGGGGCGTTGAGACCCAGTACTTC
TRBV5-1,TRBD2,TRBJ2-7,many,CASSLGSSGNLNEQYF,TGCGCCAGCAGCCTCGGTTCTAGCGGGAATCTAAACGAGCAGTACTTC
TRBV2,TRBD1,TRBJ1-6,many,CASKPPGQGHSPLHF,TGTGCCAGTAAACCTCCGGGACAGGGGCATTCACCCCTCCACTTT
TRBV5-5,.,TRBJ2-5,.,CASSQEWQGTQYF,TGTGCCAGCAGCCAAGAGTGGCAGGGGACCCAGTACTTC
TRBV7-6,.,TRBJ1-4,.,CASSSDSLRGNEKLFF,TGTGCCAGCAGTTCGGACTCCCTTAGGGGCAATGAAAAACTGTTTTTT
TRBV7-2,.,TRBJ2-2,.,CASSLQVHNELFF,TGTGCCAGCAGCTTACAGGTACACAATGAGCTGTTTTTT
TRBV2,.,TRBJ1-5,.,CASSEEGTGQPQHF,TGTGCCAGCAGTGAAGAGGGCACCGGTCAGCCCCAGCATTTT
TRBV7-9,TRBD2,TRBJ2-1,.,CASSGLALVYNEQFF,TGTGCCAGCAGCGGACTAGCGCTCGTATACAATGAGCAGTTCTTC
TRBV28,.,TRBJ2-5,.,CASKGEIGGVETQYF,TGTGCCAGCAAGGGGGAAATCGGGGGAGTGGAGACCCAGTACTTC
TRBV7-2,TRBD2,TRBJ2-7,many,CASSFWTSGRGIYEQYF,TGTGCCAGCAGCTTTTGGACTAGCGGGAGGGGGATCTACGAGCAGTACTTC
TRBV3-1,.,TRBJ1-1,many,CASSQASEAFF,TGTGCCAGCAGCCAAGCCAGCGAAGCTTTCTTT
TRBV20-1,.,TRBJ1-3,.,CSARDRFRVSGITIYF,TGTAGTGCTAGAGATCGTTTCAGGGTCTCTGGAATCACCATATATTTT
TRBV3-1,.,TRBJ1-6,many,CASSPGHDNSPLHF,TGTGCCAGCAGCCCGGGACACGATAATTCACCCCTCCACTTT
TRBV4-1,.,TRBJ2-7,.,CASSQEVQVFGQYF,TGCGCCAGCAGCCAAGAGGTCCAAGTCTTCGGGCAGTACTTC
TRBV19,TRBD1,TRBJ2-7,few,CASSSQGQGGTYEQYF,TGTGCCAGTAGTTCCCAAGGACAGGGGGGGACCTACGAGCAGTACTTC
TRBV5-1,.,TRBJ2-6,.,CASRKQGSGANVLTF,TGCGCCAGCAGGAAACAGGGTTCCGGGGCCAACGTCCTGACTTTC
TRBV7-9,.,TRBJ1-6,.,CASSHERANSPLHF,TGTGCCAGCAGCCACGAAAGGGCTAATTCACCCCTCCACTTT
TRBV7-3,.,TRBJ2-6,.,CASGIGAGVLTF,TGTGCCAGCGGCATTGGGGCGGGAGTCCTGACTTTC
TRBV7-2,TRBD2,TRBJ2-5,many,CASSLRRTSGWPPQETQYF,TGTGCCAGCAGCCTCCGCAGGACTAGCGGGTGGCCCCCCCAAGAGACCCAGTACTTC
TRBV18,TRBD1,TRBJ1-2,many,CASSPDRGDGYTF,TGTGCCAGCTCACCAGACAGGGGAGATGGCTACACCTTC
TRBV4-2,.,TRBJ1-1,few,CASSQVRPGRNTEAFF,TGTGCCAGCAGCCAAGTCCGGCCCGGGAGGAACACTGAAGCTTTCTTT
TRBV4-3,.,TRBJ1-2,many,CASSQEEGLRGYTF,TGCGCCAGCAGCCAAGAGGAAGGATTACGGGGCTACACCTTC
TRBV4-3,.,TRBJ1-1,.,CASSQSPDGYTEAFF,TGCGCCAGCAGCCAATCTCCGGACGGGTACACTGAAGCTTTCTTT
TRBV20-1,.,TRBJ1-1,many,CSAPGSGFTEAFF,TGCAGTGCCCCCGGTTCAGGGTTCACTGAAGCTTTCTTT
TRBV29-1,.,TRBJ2-7,.,CSVGVSSYEQYF,TGCAGCGTTGGGGTGAGCTCCTACGAGCAGTACTTC
TRBV13,TRBD1,TRBJ2-7,many,CASSLVGQGGYEQYF,TGTGCCAGCAGCTTAGTTGGACAGGGGGGCTACGAGCAGTACTTC
TRBV20-1,TRBD1,TRBJ2-2,.,CSARGTGLTGELFF,TGCAGTGCTAGGGGGACAGGACTCACCGGGGAGCTGTTTTTT